One and the same sample provided the 10 T cell receptor beta chains below, sequenced in a study of cytomegalovirus exposure and HLA in healthy donors. A multiplex PCR was run with 60 Vbeta primers and 13 Jbeta primers. TCRdb's copy holds only in-frame clones and misses some; the assay was immunoSEQ multiplex PCR. Of 110,000 or so clones in the sample, about 80% are singletons; the top ten hold around 2.1%. The sample consisted of PBMCs. The source of these receptors is a young man in good health and CMV-seronegative.

This rearrangement joins TRBV6-5 to TRBJ2-2; TRBD1 is a possible D gene (5 bases). Trimming stripped 7 bases from V and 2 bases from J, with 11 bases between. This CDR3 spans 14 amino acids. Germline V lookup: CDR1 MNHEY, CDR2 SVGAGI. CDR3 region: CASKAGLNTGELFF. CDR3 bases: TGTGCCAGCAAGGCAGGGTTAAACACCGGGGAGCTGTTTTTT.

The genes are TRBV7-8 and TRBJ2-1; 11 bases agree with TRBD1. CDR3 length equals 16 residues. Germline V gene sequence: CDR1 SGHVS, CDR2 FQNEAQ. J was trimmed by 9 bases and V by 3 bases; bases with no gene match: 10. The CDR3 spells CASSFGPGQGEGEQFF. The CDR3 DNA reads TGTGCCAGCAGCTTTGGGCCGGGACAGGGGGAGGGTGAGCAGTTCTTC.

This clone appeared a few times. The chain carries TRBV6-6 and TRBJ1-4; 11 bases fit TRBD1. The CDR3 is 15 amino acids. After removal of 8 bases from V and 1 base from J, the junction contained 3 bases not matched to a gene. Germline CDR1 reads MNHNY; CDR2 reads SVGAGI (reference sequence). In DNA form, the CDR3 reads TGTGCCAGCCGCGGGACAGGGGGAACTAATGAAAAACTGTTTTTT. Encoded protein: CASRGTGGTNEKLFF.

The chain recombines TRBV2 with TRBJ1-2, with D unclear. The germline V and J ends were trimmed by 0 bases and 7 bases, with 15 bases remaining between them. Germline V gene lookup returns CDR1 SNHLY and CDR2 FYNNEI. CDR3 length: 15 residues. CDR3 DNA: TGTGCCAGCAGTGAAGCGCGAGGAGGGTTGAGTGGCTACACCTTC. Its translation: CASSEARGGLSGYTF.

The chain employs TRBV28 and TRBJ2-3; 9 bases align to TRBD2. Germline-derived CDR1 and CDR2 are MDHEN and SYDVKM. The CDR3 totals 15 residues. J was trimmed by 6 bases and V by 7 bases; bases with no gene match: 11. CDR3 nucleotides: TGTGCCAGCAATATACCGGGACTAGCTACCGATACGCAGTATTTT. Residues: CASNIPGLATDTQYF.

The CDR3 coding sequence is TGTGCCAGCAAGGGGGCAGGGCCAGCAGATACGCAGTATTTT. Protein product: CASKGAGPADTQYF. The V call is TRBV6-5, the J call TRBJ2-3, with 7 bases matching TRBD1. The length of the CDR3 is 14 residues. V trimming: 7 bases; J trimming: 4 bases; junction bases outside the gene matches: 8. Germline CDR1 reads MNHEY; CDR2 reads SVGAGI.

The J gene is TRBJ2-7, the V gene TRBV4-3; 9 bases fit TRBD1. The CDR3 is 17 residues long. In germline, CDR1 is LGHNA, CDR2 YSLEER. The junction had 7 bases not matched to a gene; V was cut back by 0 bases and J by 1 base. The CDR3 DNA sequence: TGCGCCAGCAGCCAAGAGGTTGAAGGACAGGGGTCCTACGAGCAGTACTTC. Translation gives CASSQEVEGQGSYEQYF.

Only one count was recorded for this clone. The chain uses TRBV18 and TRBJ1-5, with D hard to call. This CDR3 is built from 15 residues. Trimming cost V 4 bases and J 4 bases, with 14 bases left between them. Germline CDR1 and CDR2: KGHSH and LQKENI. The CDR3: CASSRSGVGNQPQHF. DNA of the CDR3: TGTGCCAGCTCACGGTCCGGGGTCGGAAATCAGCCCCAGCATTTT. Full variable domain (missing parts from reference TRBV18 and TRBJ1-5): NAGVMQNPRHLVRRRGQEARLRCSPMKGHSHVYWYRQLPEEGLKFMVYLQKENIIDESGMPKERFSAEFPKEGPSILRIQQVVRGDSAAYFCASSRSGVGNQPQHFGDGTRLSIL.

This clone was seen more than once but under ten times. The gene calls are TRBV29-1 and TRBJ2-3; 9 nucleotides align to TRBD1. The ends lost 6 bases at V and 0 bases at J; junction bases unmatched: 4. Germline V lookup: CDR1 SQVTM, CDR2 ANQGSEA. The CDR3 totals 14 residues. CDR3 loop: CSVAGTGSTDTQYF. DNA for the CDR3: TGCAGCGTAGCCGGGACAGGGAGCACAGATACGCAGTATTTT.

The V and J genes are TRBV9 and TRBJ2-6, with D perhaps matching TRBD2 (6 bases). Germline V CDR1 and CDR2: SGDLS, YYNGEE. With 0 bases removed from V and 2 bases from J, the gap between germline ends came to 9 bases. The CDR3 is 16 residues long. In nucleotides, the CDR3 is TGTGCCAGCAGCGTAGGCTGGGAGGCTGGGGCCAACGTCCTGACTTTC. Its protein is CASSVGWEAGANVLTF.